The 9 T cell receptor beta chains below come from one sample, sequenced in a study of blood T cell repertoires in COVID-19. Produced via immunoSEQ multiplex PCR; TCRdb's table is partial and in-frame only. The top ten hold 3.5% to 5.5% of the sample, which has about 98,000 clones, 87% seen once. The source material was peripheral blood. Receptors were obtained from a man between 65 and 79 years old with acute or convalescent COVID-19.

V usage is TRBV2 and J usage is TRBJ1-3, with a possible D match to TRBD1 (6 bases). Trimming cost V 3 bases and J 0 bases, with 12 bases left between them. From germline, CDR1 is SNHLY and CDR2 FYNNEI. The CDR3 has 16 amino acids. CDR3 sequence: CASSDVGQLSGNTIYF. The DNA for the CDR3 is TGTGCCAGCAGTGACGTCGGACAGCTCTCTGGAAACACCATATATTTT.

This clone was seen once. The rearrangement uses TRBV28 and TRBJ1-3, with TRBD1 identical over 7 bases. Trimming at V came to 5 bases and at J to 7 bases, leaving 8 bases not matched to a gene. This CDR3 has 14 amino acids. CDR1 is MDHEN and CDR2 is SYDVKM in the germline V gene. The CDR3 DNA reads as TGTGCCAGCAGTCAACAGGGGAGGCGTAACACCATATATTTT. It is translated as CASSQQGRRNTIYF.

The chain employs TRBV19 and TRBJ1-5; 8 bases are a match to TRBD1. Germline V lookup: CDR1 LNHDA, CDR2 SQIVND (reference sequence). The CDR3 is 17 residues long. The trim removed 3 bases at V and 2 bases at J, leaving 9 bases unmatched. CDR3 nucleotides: TGTGCCAGTAGTATCGGACAGGGTGTATTGGGCAATCAGCCCCAGCATTTT. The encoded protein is CASSIGQGVLGNQPQHF.

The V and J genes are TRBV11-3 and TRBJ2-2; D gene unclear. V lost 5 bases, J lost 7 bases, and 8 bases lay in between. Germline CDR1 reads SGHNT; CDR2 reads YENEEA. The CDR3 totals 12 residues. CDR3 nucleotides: TGTGCCAGCAGCCCAATCGGCGGGGAGCTGTTTTTT. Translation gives CASSPIGGELFF.

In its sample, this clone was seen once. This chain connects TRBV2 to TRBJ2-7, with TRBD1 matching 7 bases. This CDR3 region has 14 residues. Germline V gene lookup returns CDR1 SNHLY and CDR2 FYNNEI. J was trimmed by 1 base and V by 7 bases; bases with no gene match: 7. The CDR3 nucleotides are TGTGCCAGCACCGGGACAGCAGTATCCTACGAGCAGTACTTC. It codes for CASTGTAVSYEQYF.

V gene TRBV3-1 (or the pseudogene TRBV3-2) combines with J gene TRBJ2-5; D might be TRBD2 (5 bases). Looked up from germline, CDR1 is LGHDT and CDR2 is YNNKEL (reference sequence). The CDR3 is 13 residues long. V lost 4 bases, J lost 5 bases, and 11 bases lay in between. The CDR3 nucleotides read TGTGCCAGCAGCCCCCGGGATGGGGAGACCCAGTACTTC. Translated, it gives CASSPRDGETQYF.

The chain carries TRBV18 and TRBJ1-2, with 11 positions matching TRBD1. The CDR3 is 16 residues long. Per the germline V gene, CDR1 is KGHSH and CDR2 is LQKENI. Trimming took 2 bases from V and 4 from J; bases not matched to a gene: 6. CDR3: CASSPEGQGVSYGYTF. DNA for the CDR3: TGTGCCAGCTCACCAGAGGGACAGGGGGTCTCCTATGGCTACACCTTC.

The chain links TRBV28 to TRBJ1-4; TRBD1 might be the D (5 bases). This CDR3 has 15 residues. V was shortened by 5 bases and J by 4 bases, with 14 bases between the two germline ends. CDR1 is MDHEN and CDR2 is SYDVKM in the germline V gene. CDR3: CASSDWGGDNEKLFF. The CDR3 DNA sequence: TGTGCCAGCAGTGACTGGGGAGGGGATAATGAAAAACTGTTTTTT.

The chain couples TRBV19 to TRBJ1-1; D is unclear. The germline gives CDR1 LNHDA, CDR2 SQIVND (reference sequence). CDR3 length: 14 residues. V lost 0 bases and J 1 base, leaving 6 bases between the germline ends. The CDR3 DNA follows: TGTGCCAGTAGTATAGATGGGCGGAACACTGAAGCTTTCTTT. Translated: CASSIDGRNTEAFF. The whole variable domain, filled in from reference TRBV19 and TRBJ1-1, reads DGGITQSPKYLFRKEGQNVTLSCEQNLNHDAMYWYRQDPGQGLRLIYYSQIVNDFQKGDIAEGYSVSREKKESFPLTVTSAQKNPTAFYLCASSIDGRNTEAFFGQGTRLTVV.